The T cell receptor (beta chain) described here comes from a study of OX40 agonist ivuxolimab in advanced cancers. Across the whole study: Ivuxolimab, which patients received intravenously every 2 weeks, was dosed at 0.01 to 10 mg/kg. Study-level points and caveats: CD4+ and CD8+ blood T cells expanded clonally by week 6 at 0.1 to 3.0 mg/kg. It was not determined which antigens were specifically recognized by the peripheral T cells that had undergone clonal expansion. Some nonresponders likewise displayed low normalized T-cell clonal expansion.

This CDR3 region has 13 residues. CDR1 and CDR2 (germline): MNHEY, SMNVEV (reference sequence). The V end was cut by 7 bases, the J end by 0 bases, with 9 bases between. By share of the sample, this clone is medium-sized. The antigen is unknown. Assay used: immunoSEQ multiplex PCR; TCRdb lists only in-frame clones, some missing. The table has 25,000 to 35,000 clones, about 82% seen once. This receptor was identified in an adult with an advanced solid tumor such as melanoma, head and neck, liver or kidney cancer. V usage is TRBV27 and J usage is TRBJ1-1; D is unresolved. The sample in question was CD4+ or CD8+ T cells sorted from blood, obtained in a trial of the OX40 agonist ivuxolimab. The CDR3 region has the DNA TGTGCCAGCAAAAGCGTGGTGAACACTGAAGCTTTCTTT. It codes for CASKSVVNTEAFF.